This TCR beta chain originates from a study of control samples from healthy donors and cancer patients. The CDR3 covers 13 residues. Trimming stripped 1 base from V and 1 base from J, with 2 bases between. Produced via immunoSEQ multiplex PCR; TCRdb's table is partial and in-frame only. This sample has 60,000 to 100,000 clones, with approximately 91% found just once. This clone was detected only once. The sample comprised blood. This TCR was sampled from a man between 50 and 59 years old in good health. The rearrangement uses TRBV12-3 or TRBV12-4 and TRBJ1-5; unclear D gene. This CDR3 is CASSLESNQPQHF. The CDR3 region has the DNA TGTGCCAGCAGTTTAGAGAGCAATCAGCCCCAGCATTTT.